This TCR beta chain was profiled in a study of blood T cells in healthy people across ages. General study findings and limits: Roughly linear age-related decline in beta diversity appeared, significant by age around 36.

The CDR3 is 14 amino acids. The trim removed 0 bases at V and 6 bases at J, leaving 5 bases unmatched. The V gene's germline CDR1 is MNHNY and CDR2 SVGAGI (reference sequence). Next came a second PCR, run for about 6 to 12 cycles, which used a sample-barcoded 5' primer along with a J-beta primer mix. From the 5' RACE reads, TCRdb called clonotypes with MiXCR, one entry per CDR3 protein. Of 700,000 to 950,000 distinct CDR3 sequences listed, roughly 47% were seen once; the top ten hold around 20%. About this clonotype: As yet, its antigen is unknown.

The chain employs TRBV6-6 and TRBJ2-7, with 7 positions matching TRBD2. Sequenced sample: blood. The sequence came from a woman aged 60 to 75 in good health. Written as DNA, the CDR3 is TGTGCCAGCAGTTACTCCTGCGGGGGTATCGAGCAGTACTTC. Protein: CASSYSCGGIEQYF.